This TCR beta chain was found in a study of regulatory T cells in long-lasting Graves disease. Study at large: Recently diagnosed Graves' patients had received antithyroid drugs for under 3 months.

The germline V gene encodes CDR1 MRHNA and CDR2 SNTAGT. The CDR3 spans 14 residues. Trimming took off 7 bases at V and 2 bases at J, with 14 bases between the two ends. Indicated time point: newly diagnosed GD, antithyroid drugs for less than 3 months. Scientists built the TCR library using RNA that was extracted from PBMCs. This clonotype was counted ten times or more. HTBI primers from iRepertoire and Arm-PCR of CDR3 regions yielded the TCR beta libraries. Per the authors' pipeline: Gene usage covered 62 TRBV and 14 to 15 TRBJ segments. TCRdb recomputed calls from the multiplex PCR reads with MiXCR, one row per CDR3 protein. These V and J calls rely on TCRdb rather than the paper's analysis. The sample includes approximately 540,000 distinct CDR3 sequences, around 12% of them seen just once. These data also featured in a second study, about T cells in Graves' hyperthyroidism and ophthalmopathy. That report adds: Graves' hyperthyroidism is called stable when ophthalmopathy does not progress within 18 months. Patients with uncontrolled infections, other autoimmune diseases, pregnancy or lactation were excluded.

This chain links TRBV6-4 with TRBJ1-1; D unclear. The sample consisted of peripheral blood mononuclear cells (PBMCs), taken at new diagnosis, from a patient treated with antithyroid drugs. This clonotype was obtained from a woman aged 25 to 39 with Graves disease. The chain's CDR3 is CASIARQVNTEAFF. The CDR3, as DNA: TGTGCCAGCATCGCTCGCCAGGTTAACACTGAAGCTTTCTTT.